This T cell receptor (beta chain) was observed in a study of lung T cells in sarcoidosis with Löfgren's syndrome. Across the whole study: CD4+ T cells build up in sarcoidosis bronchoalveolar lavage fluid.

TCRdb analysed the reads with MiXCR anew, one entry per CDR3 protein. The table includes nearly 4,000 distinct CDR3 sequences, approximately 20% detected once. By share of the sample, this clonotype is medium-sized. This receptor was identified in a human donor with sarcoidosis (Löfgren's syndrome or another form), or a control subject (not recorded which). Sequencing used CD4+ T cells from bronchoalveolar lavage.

The CDR3 DNA is TGTGCCAGCAGCCAGGGGCAGGGACAGTATGCCTACGAGCAGTACTTC. Amino acid sequence: CASSQGQGQYAYEQYF. The chain joins TRBV7-9 to TRBJ2-7, with 7 bases matching TRBD1. Per germline, CDR1 SEHNR and CDR2 FQNEAQ (reference sequence). There are 16 residues in the CDR3. V shed 5 bases and J 2 bases; nucleotides not matched to a gene: 12.